A single sample gave rise to the 5 T cell receptor beta chains below, sequenced in a study of vaccination effects on CD4 cells after COVID-19. Clones were read by immunoSEQ multiplex PCR, and TCRdb kept only the in-frame ones, dropping some. Among some 17,000 clones listed, more than 65% were seen once. For these TCRs, the target antigens are not known. Before sequencing, viral peptide pools were used by the ViraFEST assay to expand antigen-specific CD4+ T cells. On roughly day 9 of culture, CD4+ T cells were separated out. This individual tested PCR-positive for SARS-CoV-2 infection between March and December 2020. Either the BNT162b2 or mRNA-1273 vaccine was given to participants in two doses. The specimen was CD4+ T cells from PBMCs cultured with SARS-CoV-2 spike peptides, collected after COVID-19 vaccination. All receptors come from a human donor who had a prior SARS-CoV-2 infection.

V usage is TRBV7-2 and J usage is TRBJ2-7; 9 bases align to TRBD1. CDR1 is SGHTA, CDR2 FQGNSA, per germline. Losses at the gene ends were 2 bases for V and 4 bases for J; bases not matched to a gene: 6. This CDR3 contains 15 residues. CDR3 amino acids: CASSLMGQGTYEQYF. CDR3 bases: TGTGCCAGCAGCTTAATGGGACAGGGTACTTACGAGCAGTACTTC.

The V and J genes are TRBV6-1 and TRBJ1-5, with TRBD1 matching over 8 bases. The CDR3 length is 18 residues. V lost 3 bases, J lost 0 bases, and 10 bases stayed unmatched. The germline V gene has CDR1 MNHNS and CDR2 SASEGT. The CDR3 spells CASSDVGPGGLSNQPQHF. The CDR3 nucleotides read TGTGCCAGCAGTGATGTTGGACCAGGGGGCCTTAGCAATCAGCCCCAGCATTTT.

The chain joins TRBV7-2 to TRBJ2-5; D may be TRBD2 (6 bases). Trimming left V 3 bases short and J 13 bases short, with 15 bases between. The CDR3 loop spans 12 amino acids. Looked up from germline, CDR1 is SGHTA and CDR2 is FQGNSA. The CDR3 DNA sequence: TGTGCCAGCAGCTTGGGGGGAGGACCCCCGTACTTC. This encodes CASSLGGGPPYF. The whole variable domain, filled in from reference TRBV7-2 and TRBJ2-5, reads GAGVSQSPSNKVTEKGKDVELRCDPISGHTALYWYRQSLGQGLEFLIYFQGNSAPDKSGLPSDRFSAERTGGSVSTLTIQRTQQEDSAVYLCASSLGGGPPYFGPGTRLLVL.

The rearrangement links TRBV7-2 to TRBJ2-5; tentatively, D is TRBD1 (6 bases). Germline loops: CDR1 SGHTA, CDR2 FQGNSA. This CDR3 spans 15 amino acids. Trimming pared 5 bases from V and 2 bases from J, leaving 15 bases between. The CDR3 spells CASSPGPGTQETQYF. DNA for the CDR3: TGTGCCAGCAGCCCCGGACCCGGGACACAAGAGACCCAGTACTTC.

J is TRBJ1-6 and V is TRBV27, with TRBD1 identical over 9 bases. The V gene's germline CDR1 is MNHEY and CDR2 SMNVEV (reference sequence). The V and J ends lost 6 bases and 9 bases, in that order; junction bases with no gene match: 3. There are 13 residues in the CDR3. CDR3 coding DNA: TGTGCCAGCAGGGGGACAGGGTTTTCACCCCTCCACTTT. Protein: CASRGTGFSPLHF.